This T cell receptor beta chain was recovered during a study of T-cell memory formation after mild COVID-19. Overall study results and limits: Detection of some responders pre-infection suggested pre-existing cross-reactive memory T cells participated.

TCRdb re-analysed the 5' RACE reads in MiXCR, keeping a single row per CDR3 protein. The data hold about 410,000 distinct CDR3 sequences, with 15% to 20% observed a single time. Points on this clonotype: No antigen is known for it.

V was trimmed by 3 bases and J by 6 bases, leaving 14 bases between them. CDR1 and CDR2 from the germline V gene are LGHDT and YNNKEL (reference sequence). This CDR3 has 14 amino acids. This clonotype was sampled from a man aged 18 to 30 who had mild COVID-19 (a few samples of this study predate the infection). Cell type and time point are not known. The sequenced sample consisted of PBMCs or a T cell subset sorted from them (not recorded which). The chain carries TRBV3-1 and TRBJ1-1; D perhaps matches TRBD1 (5 bases). CDR3 loop: CASSHTRDSAEAFF. In DNA form, the CDR3 reads TGTGCCAGCAGCCATACCAGGGATTCGGCTGAAGCTTTCTTT.